This T cell receptor beta chain appears in the sequencing data of a study of shared clonotypes between healthy human individuals. Measured with immunoSEQ multiplex PCR; TCRdb has only the in-frame clones, and not every one. Among more than 900,000 clones listed, 78% were seen once. This clone was seen just once. V was clipped by 8 bases and J by 5 bases; unmatched bases: 4. The CDR3 consists of 12 residues. CDR1 MNHEY and CDR2 SMNVEV come from the germline V gene (reference sequence). The chain recombines TRBV27 with TRBJ1-1; 8 nucleotides match TRBD1. Sample: memory CD4+ T cells from PBMCs. Subset in this sample: CD45RA-negative fraction. The sequence derives from a man aged 18 to 29 in good health. Some clones in this sample may be carry-over from other donors' samples. The CDR3 loop is CASGQGRTEAFF. In nucleotides, the CDR3 is TGTGCCAGCGGACAGGGTCGGACTGAAGCTTTCTTT.